These 3 T cell receptor beta chains were sequenced from one sample in a study of T cell changes during pregnancy in multiple sclerosis. The repertoire was sequenced with immunoSEQ multiplex PCR; TCRdb's copy has only in-frame clones and lacks some. The top ten clones hold about 10% of a sample with 25,000 to 35,000 clones, 89% of them seen once. This specimen consisted of CD8+ T cells from peripheral blood mononuclear cells, obtained in the second trimester of pregnancy. Receptors were obtained from a female donor with multiple sclerosis, enrolled in a pregnancy study.

This clone is judged medium-sized. This chain connects TRBV6-1 to TRBJ1-2, with D perhaps matching TRBD1 (5 bases). This CDR3 is 16 amino acids long. Germline CDR1 and CDR2: MNHNS and SASEGT. V dropped 2 bases and J dropped 2 bases, with 15 bases sitting between them. CDR3 loop: CASSESVDSPNYGYTF. DNA of the CDR3: TGTGCCAGCAGTGAATCGGTTGACAGTCCAAACTATGGCTACACCTTC.

The V call is TRBV5-6, the J call TRBJ1-1; D perhaps matches TRBD1 (5 bases). This CDR3 comprises 11 residues. Germline V CDR1 and CDR2: SGHDT, YYEEEE. V was cut by 2 bases and J by 13 bases, with 12 bases left in between. CDR3 nucleotides: TGTGCCAGCAGCTTTGGGGCCGTGGATTTCTTT. Protein product: CASSFGAVDFF.

The chain is built from TRBV28 and TRBJ1-3, with a possible D match to TRBD1 (5 bases). This CDR3 is 13 amino acids long. V lost 3 bases to trimming and J lost 7 bases, with 10 bases between them. Germline V gives CDR1 MDHEN, CDR2 SYDVKM. The CDR3 sequence is CASSLGQGNTIYF. The DNA of the CDR3 is TGTGCCAGCAGTTTGGGGCAAGGGAACACCATATATTTT.